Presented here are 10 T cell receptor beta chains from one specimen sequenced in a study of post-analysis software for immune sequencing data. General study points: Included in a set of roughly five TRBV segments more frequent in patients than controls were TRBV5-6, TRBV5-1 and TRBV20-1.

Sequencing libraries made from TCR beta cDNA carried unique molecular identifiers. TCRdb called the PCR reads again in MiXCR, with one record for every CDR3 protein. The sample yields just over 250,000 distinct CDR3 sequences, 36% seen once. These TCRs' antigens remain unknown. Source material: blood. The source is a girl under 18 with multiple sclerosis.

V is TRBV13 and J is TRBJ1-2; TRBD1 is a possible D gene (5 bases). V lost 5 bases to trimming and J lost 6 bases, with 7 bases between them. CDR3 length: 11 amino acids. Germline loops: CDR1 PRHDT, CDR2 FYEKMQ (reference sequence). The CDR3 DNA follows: TGTGCCAGCAGCGGGGGAAATGGCTACACCTTC. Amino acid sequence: CASSGGNGYTF.

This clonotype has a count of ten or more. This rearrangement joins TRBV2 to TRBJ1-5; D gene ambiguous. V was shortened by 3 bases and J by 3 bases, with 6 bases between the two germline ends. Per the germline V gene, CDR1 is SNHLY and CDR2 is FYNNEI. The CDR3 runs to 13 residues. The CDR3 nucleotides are TGTGCCAGCAGTGAGGGGAACAATCAGCCCCAGCATTTT. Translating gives CASSEGNNQPQHF.

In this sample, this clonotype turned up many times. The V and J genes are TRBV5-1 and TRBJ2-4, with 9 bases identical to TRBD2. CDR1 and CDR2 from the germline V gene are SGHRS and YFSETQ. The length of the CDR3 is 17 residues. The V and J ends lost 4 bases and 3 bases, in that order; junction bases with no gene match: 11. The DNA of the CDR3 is TGCGCCAGCAGCACACTTAGCGGGAGCTCCAACAAAAACATTCAGTACTTC. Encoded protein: CASSTLSGSSNKNIQYF. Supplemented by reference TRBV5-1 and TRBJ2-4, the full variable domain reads KAGVTQTPRYLIKTRGQQVTLSCSPISGHRSVSWYQQTPGQGLQFLFEYFSETQRNKGNFPGRFSGRQFSNSRSEMNVSTLELGDSALYLCASSTLSGSSNKNIQYFGAGTRLSVL.

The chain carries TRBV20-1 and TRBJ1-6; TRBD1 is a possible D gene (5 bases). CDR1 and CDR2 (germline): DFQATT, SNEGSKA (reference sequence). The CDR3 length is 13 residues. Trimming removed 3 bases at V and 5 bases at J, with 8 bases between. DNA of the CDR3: TGCAGTGCTAGTTCCAGGGATAATTCACCCCTCCACTTT. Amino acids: CSASSRDNSPLHF.

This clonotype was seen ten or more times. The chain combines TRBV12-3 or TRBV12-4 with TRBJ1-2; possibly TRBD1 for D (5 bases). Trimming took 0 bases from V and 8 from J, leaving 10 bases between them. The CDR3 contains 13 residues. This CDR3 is CASSLAGAAGYTF. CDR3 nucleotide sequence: TGTGCCAGCAGTTTAGCAGGGGCGGCCGGCTACACCTTC.

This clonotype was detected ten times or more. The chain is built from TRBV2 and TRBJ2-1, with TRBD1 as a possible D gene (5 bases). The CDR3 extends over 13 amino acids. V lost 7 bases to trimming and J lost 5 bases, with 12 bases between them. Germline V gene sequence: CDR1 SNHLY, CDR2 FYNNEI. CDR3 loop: CASTDDSHNEQFF. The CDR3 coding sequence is TGTGCCAGCACCGACGACAGCCACAATGAGCAGTTCTTC.

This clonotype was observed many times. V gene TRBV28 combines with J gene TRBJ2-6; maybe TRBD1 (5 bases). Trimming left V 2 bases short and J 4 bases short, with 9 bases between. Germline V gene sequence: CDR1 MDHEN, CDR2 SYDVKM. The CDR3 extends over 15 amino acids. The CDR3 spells CASSLQGTGANVLTF. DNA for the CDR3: TGTGCCAGCAGTTTACAGGGTACAGGGGCCAACGTCCTGACTTTC.

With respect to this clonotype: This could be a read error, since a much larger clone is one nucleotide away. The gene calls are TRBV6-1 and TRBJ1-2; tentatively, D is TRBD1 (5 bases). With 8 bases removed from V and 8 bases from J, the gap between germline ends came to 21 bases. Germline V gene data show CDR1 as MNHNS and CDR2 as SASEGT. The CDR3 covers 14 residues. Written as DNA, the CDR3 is TGTGCCAGCGGGCCGGGACCGAGACCTTCCGGCTACACCTTC. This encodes CASGPGPRPSGYTF.

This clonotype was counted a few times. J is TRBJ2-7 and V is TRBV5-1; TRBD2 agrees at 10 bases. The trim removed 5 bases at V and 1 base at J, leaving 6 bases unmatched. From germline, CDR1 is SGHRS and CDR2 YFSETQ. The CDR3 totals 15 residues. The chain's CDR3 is CASSYGLAASYEQYF. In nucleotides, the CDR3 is TGCGCCAGCAGTTACGGACTAGCGGCGTCCTACGAGCAGTACTTC.

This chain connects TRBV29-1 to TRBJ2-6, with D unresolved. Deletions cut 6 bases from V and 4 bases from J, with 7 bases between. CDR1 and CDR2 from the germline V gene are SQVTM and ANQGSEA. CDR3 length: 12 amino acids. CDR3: CSVQQGANVLTF. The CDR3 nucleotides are TGCAGCGTACAACAGGGGGCCAACGTCCTGACTTTC.